This T cell receptor (beta chain) was recovered during a study of patients and donors after allogeneic stem cell transplantation. This CDR3 spans 12 amino acids. Trimming pared 1 base from V and 12 bases from J, leaving 15 bases between. The germline gives CDR1 DFQATT, CDR2 SNEGSKA (reference sequence). In its sample, this clonotype was seen a few times. TCRdb recomputed calls from the RT-PCR reads with MiXCR, one row per CDR3 protein. The table lists hundreds of thousands of distinct CDR3 sequences, 16% of them singletons, with 7.2% in the top ten. This chain links TRBV20-1 with TRBJ2-5; D gene unclear. The sequencing input was blood, either unsorted or a sorted T cell fraction (not recorded which). The clonotype comes from a human donor who was either an allogeneic HSCT recipient or a stem cell or donor lymphocyte infusion donor (not recorded which). It is not recorded whose cells these are; they may come from a transplant donor. The CDR3: CSARAGYIPEYF. CDR3 sequence (DNA): TGCAGTGCTAGAGCGGGCTACATACCGGAGTACTTC.